Below, one T cell receptor beta chain is given with its context. Profiling relied on immunoSEQ multiplex PCR, and the TCRdb table lists in-frame clones only, not all of them. The sample has some 1,400,000 clones, more than 95% seen once; the top ten hold over 1%. This entry comes from a study of shared clonotypes between healthy human individuals. The CDR3 extends over 15 amino acids. The V gene's germline CDR1 is SGHRS and CDR2 YFSETQ. V was clipped by 0 bases and J by 5 bases, with 14 bases between them. Researchers partitioned CD4+ cells into CD45RA+ naive and CD45RA-negative memory subsets. The sample comprised naive CD4+ T cells sorted from blood. As to subset: CD45RA+ positively selected. The receptor was derived from a man aged 25 to 45 in good health. J is TRBJ1-1 and V is TRBV5-1; D is perhaps TRBD1 (6 bases). The CDR3 is CASSLEPGERTEAFF. DNA for the CDR3: TGCGCCAGCAGCTTGGAACCAGGGGAAAGGACTGAAGCTTTCTTT.